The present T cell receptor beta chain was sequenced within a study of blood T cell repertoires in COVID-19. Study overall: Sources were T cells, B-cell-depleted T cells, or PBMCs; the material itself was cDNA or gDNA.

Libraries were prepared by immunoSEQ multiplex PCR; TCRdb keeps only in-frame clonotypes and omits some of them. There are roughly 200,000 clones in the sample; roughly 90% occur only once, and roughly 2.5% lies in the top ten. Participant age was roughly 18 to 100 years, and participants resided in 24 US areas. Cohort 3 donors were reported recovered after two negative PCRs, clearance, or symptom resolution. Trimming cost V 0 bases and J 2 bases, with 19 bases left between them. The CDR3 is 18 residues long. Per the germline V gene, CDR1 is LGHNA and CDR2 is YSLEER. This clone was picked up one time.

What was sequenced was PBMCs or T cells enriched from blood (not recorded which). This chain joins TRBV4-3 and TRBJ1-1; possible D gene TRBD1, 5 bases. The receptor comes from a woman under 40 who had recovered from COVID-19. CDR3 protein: CASSQDRITGWTNTEAFF. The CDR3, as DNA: TGCGCCAGCAGCCAAGATCGGATCACGGGTTGGACAAACACTGAAGCTTTCTTT.